This T cell receptor (delta chain) was recovered during a study of gamma-delta T cells after stem cell transplantation. There are a few counts of this clone. This likely reflects a read error, since a far larger clone is one base away. Other DNA sequences within the sample encode an identical CDR3. This CDR3 is built from 20 residues. The trim removed 1 base at V and 0 bases at J, leaving 15 bases unmatched. Germline lookup yields CDR1 GEAIGNYY and CDR2 EKD. TCRdb re-identified clones in the RT-PCR reads via CATT. The sample yields 600 to 850 delta-chain clones, about 6.7% seen once. Sequencing was done on a sample of gamma-delta T cells. The clonotype comes from a human donor. It is not recorded whose cells these are; they may come from a transplant donor. This rearrangement joins TRDV2 to TRDJ1, with 11 positions matching TRDD3. This CDR3 is CACDTVGGGYVNLDTDKLIF. The CDR3 DNA follows: TGTGCCTGTGACACTGTTGGTGGGGGATACGTCAATTTGGACACCGATAAACTCATCTTT.